This TCR beta chain was sequenced during a study of T cells in Graves' hyperthyroidism and ophthalmopathy (dated by TCRdb to about 2019). Broadly, across the study: Peripheral blood samples were taken at the time of initial diagnosis, prior to any treatment. Following sampling, methimazole starting at 30 mg daily was given to hyperthyroidism patients, and high-dose intravenous methylprednisolone was given to ophthalmopathy patients. Whether ophthalmopathy could be predicted prospectively was tested in an independent validation cohort made up of fewer than 20 hyperthyroidism patients plus 17 patients who later progressed to ophthalmopathy. TCR Vbeta CDR3 sequencing of 135 peripheral blood samples (more than 40 ophthalmopathy, 75 to 80 hyperthyroidism and about 17 progressor patients) is reported in the paper. The 95 to 100 discovery patients were divided at random into training and test sets in a 7:3 ratio. TCR V-J signatures able to tell the groups apart were searched for in a discovery cohort of 90 to 100 patients, of whom around 42 had Graves' ophthalmopathy and roughly 57 had stable Graves' hyperthyroidism. In addition, the study compared T-cell repertoires in thyroid tissue and in blood from roughly six Graves' hyperthyroidism patients.

This clonotype was counted ten times or more. It lacks a known antigen. There are no base qualities to consult, and no much larger clone falls within one base. Stable Graves' hyperthyroidism was defined as no progression to ophthalmopathy during 18 months of follow-up. Hyperthyroidism patients were newly diagnosed, with disease duration under 2 months, and aged 18 to 65 years. The study excluded patients with uncontrolled infections, other autoimmune diseases, pregnancy or lactation. Diagnoses were established on the basis of clinical symptoms, serum thyroxine and TRAb, thyroid ultrasound, and orbital computed tomography. Ficoll-Paque density gradient centrifugation was used to isolate PBMCs from approximately 10 ml of fresh peripheral blood. Total RNA was extracted using Trizol reagent, and RNA quality was assessed on an Agilent 2100 Bioanalyzer. TCR beta CDR3 regions were amplified from RNA transcripts. For the first round of RT-PCR on the TCR CDR3, the HTBI primer set was used together with the Qiagen OneStep RT-PCR kit. The libraries were constructed in a second round of multiplex PCR and then size-selected and purified. The libraries were sequenced on an Illumina HiSeq2000 using paired-end 100 bp reads. The original methods were these. SOAPnuke was used to process the raw data, removing reads that contained adapters or uncalled bases, had a mean Phred below 15, or lacked an exact match to the constant primer or identifier. High-quality paired reads were merged using COPE v1.2.5, and each unique nucleotide sequence was defined as a clonotype. Clonotypes were aligned to IMGT TRBV, TRBD and TRBJ reference segments using MiTCR v1.1. The analysis included only V-J combinations with a frequency above 0.0001, which together covered approximately 99% of the repertoires. The TCS score was defined as the ratio of F50 (clonal expansion) to E x V (chaos), calculated using BLOSUM62-based TCRdist between CDR3 peptides within each V-J. Welch's t-statistics and random forest reduced around 520 V-J features to around 14, which were used in a naive Bayes classifier (R e1071). Using fastp trimming at Q25 and MiXCR clonotype assembly, TCRdb reanalyzed the public sequencing data and kept in-frame beta chains. Rows are combined by CDR3 protein, so each entry shows the most common genes and DNA. These V and J calls originate from TCRdb's pipeline instead of the authors' own analysis. The sample table holds about 360,000 distinct CDR3 sequences, of which less than 15% were seen once. The ten largest clones capture roughly 9.2% of the sample.

Reading from cysteine to phenylalanine, the CDR3 counts 15 amino acids. Just the 45-base CDR3 DNA is kept, in frame starting at base 1. Trimming at the junction amounts to 0 bases on V and 2 bases on J, and the germline ends lie 11 bases apart. CDR1 is given as LGHNA and CDR2 as YNFKEQ, both from the germline V gene. Study-wide conclusions, independent of this receptor: Most expanded thyroid clonotypes (frequency above 0.001) were also detected in blood, a finding suggesting that blood repertoires may reflect thyroid immune responses. No statistical method was used to set the sample size in advance, and investigators knew the group allocation. In cross-validation, a model built on a 13 V-J signature told ophthalmopathy apart from stable hyperthyroidism with approximately 90% sensitivity and about 81% specificity, and in testing the same model reached 80%/75%. In validation, progression to ophthalmopathy was predicted by the model with more than 65% sensitivity and around 75% specificity, a median of 6.5 months before onset.

This sequence uses TRBV4-2 and TRBJ2-7; the D gene is unclear. Sequencing used blood. The sequence was obtained from a woman under 30 with Graves' hyperthyroidism. This receptor has the CDR3 CASSQDKVAPYEQYF. The DNA reads TGTGCCAGCAGCCAAGATAAGGTGGCGCCCTACGAGCAGTACTTC.